The T cell receptor beta chain described here comes from a study of response to subunit inactivated influenza vaccine. Study observations and caveats: New T cells are recruited in small numbers by each seasonal influenza vaccination, according to the authors' suggestion.

TCRdb passed the RT-PCR reads through MiXCR, listing each CDR3 protein once. The sample includes around 760,000 distinct CDR3 sequences, around 14% of them seen just once. A word on this clonotype: What it binds is unknown.

This CDR3 spans 13 amino acids. Germline V CDR1 and CDR2: SGHTA, FQGNSA. Trimming removed 1 base from V and 10 bases from J, with 13 bases in between. The input for sequencing was PBMCs from blood, taken 14 days before vaccination. The chain has TRBV7-2 and TRBJ1-1, with D unclear. This sequence originates from a man aged 45-65 years who received an inactivated influenza vaccine. CDR3 bases: TGTGCCAGCAGCTTAGTTAAGGGAGTCGGAGCTTTCTTT. It is translated as CASSLVKGVGAFF.